This T cell receptor (beta chain) was obtained from a study of cytomegalovirus exposure and HLA in healthy donors. The study, taken as a whole, reports: In the analysis, some V segments, TRBV6-2 and TRBV6-3 included, were excluded as indistinguishable. In all likelihood, a cluster of highly shared sequence variants was a sequencing artifact.

The CDR3 extends over 13 amino acids. Trimming cost V 4 bases and J 4 bases, with 8 bases left between them. In germline, CDR1 is SGHAT, CDR2 FQNNGV. A word on this clone: Its antigen is not identified.

Researchers ran the PCR with 60 Vbeta and 13 Jbeta primers. Original analysis: In a later analysis, roughly 10 million of about 80 million unique beta chains occurred in at least two donors. The data were produced by immunoSEQ multiplex PCR, yet TCRdb's version contains in-frame clones alone and is incomplete. V, J and clone size are those of that table, while D and trimming were read from the DNA. The profile shows more than 90,000 clones, less than 80% of them singletons. Sample: PBMCs. The sequence came from a middle-aged man in good health and CMV-seronegative. The chain couples TRBV11-2 to TRBJ2-1; tentative D call: TRBD2 (6 bases). DNA of the CDR3: TGTGCCAGCAGCTCGGGACTTTACAATGAGCAGTTCTTC. Encoded protein: CASSSGLYNEQFF.